Shown below are 2 T cell receptor beta chains from a single sample sequenced in a study of T cell responses to AZD1222 COVID-19 vaccine (dated by TCRdb to about 2021). The library relied on the immunoSEQ multiplex PCR assay. Imported from immuneACCESS, the table was reduced by TCRdb to in-frame sequences with V and J called. These copies leave out some clones; in studies compared against another copy, an unresolved V gene accounts for under half, and the cause of the remainder is not known. The sample table records 140,000 or so clones; approximately 92% of these occur just once. The ten top clones hold roughly 1.7% of the sample. What this sample's time point label stands for: baseline before first vaccination. Specimen: peripheral blood, collected on day 0 of AZD1222 vaccination. The receptor source for this set is an adult in good health.

V and J are TRBV3-1 (or the pseudogene TRBV3-2) and TRBJ1-6; unclear D gene. CDR1 is LGHDT and CDR2 is YNNKEL in the germline V gene (reference sequence). V was trimmed by 1 base and J by 9 bases, leaving 19 bases between them. This CDR3 has 17 residues. Here the CDR3 DNA reads TGTGCCAGCAGCCAAGGCAGGATGAGGGTGGTTAGTTCACCCCTCCACTTT. It codes for CASSQGRMRVVSSPLHF.

This rearrangement joins TRBV6-5 to TRBJ2-1; D is perhaps TRBD1 or TRBD2 (5 bases each). The CDR3 has 14 residues. V lost 6 bases and J 2 bases, leaving 11 bases between the germline ends. Per germline, CDR1 MNHEY and CDR2 SVGAGI. The DNA for the CDR3 is TGTGCCAGCAGCCTGGGACGGACCTACAATGAGCAGTTCTTC. It is translated as CASSLGRTYNEQFF.